This is a list of T cell receptor beta chains from one sample in a study of OX40 agonist ivuxolimab in advanced cancers. Generated by immunoSEQ multiplex PCR, the TCRdb table keeps only in-frame clones and is missing some. The repertoire consists of 75,000 to 90,000 clones, with approximately 85% occurring once and the leading ten covering 2% to 3%. The input for sequencing was CD4+ or CD8+ T cells sorted from blood, taken in a trial of the OX40 agonist ivuxolimab. Receptor source: an adult with an advanced solid tumor such as melanoma, head and neck, liver or kidney cancer. Each CDR3 is given with its conserved first and last residue. D genes are given only for firm matches. Part of the rows lack a size; the others show once, few, many or a class for expanded clones.

D,V,size,J,DNA,CDR3
TRBD1,TRBV27,NA,TRBJ1-2,TGTGCCAGCAGTCGAGCCGGGGTTGTACAGGGGGGGTATGGCTACACCTTC,CASSRAGVVQGGYGYTF
TRBD1,TRBV6-5,NA,TRBJ1-4,TGTGCCAGCAGTGTACAGGGGGCAGGAGGAAAACTGTTTTTT,CASSVQGAGGKLFF
NA,TRBV9,NA,TRBJ1-3,TGTGCCAGCAGCGTTCAGTCGGTCGGAAACACCATATATTTT,CASSVQSVGNTIYF
TRBD1,TRBV19,NA,TRBJ2-2,TGTGCCAGTAGGAAGGACAGGGGGGGGACCGGGGAGCTGTTTTTT,CASRKDRGGTGELFF
TRBD2,TRBV5-1,few,TRBJ2-7,TGCGCCAGCAGCCCCGCCTGGGGCGGGGGGGCCTACGAGCAGTACTTC,CASSPAWGGGAYEQYF
NA,TRBV13,NA,TRBJ2-1,TGTGCCAGCAGCTCCCAGAATTTTCTAGGGGATATGGGGGAGCAGTTCTTC,CASSSQNFLGDMGEQFF
TRBD1,TRBV4-3,NA,TRBJ1-2,TGCGCCAGCAGCCAAGCAGGGGGCGGCTATGGCTACACCTTC,CASSQAGGGYGYTF
NA,TRBV11-2,NA,TRBJ1-3,TGTGCCAGCAGTCCTACGCGCTTCTCTGGAAACACCATATATTTT,CASSPTRFSGNTIYF
NA,TRBV6-1,NA,TRBJ1-6,TGTGCCAGCATACCGGGGACACTTCATAATTCACCCCTCCACTTT,CASIPGTLHNSPLHF
TRBD1,TRBV7-2,once,TRBJ2-7,TGTGCCAGCAGCCTGCGACAGGGCGCAACCTACGAGCAGTACTTC,CASSLRQGATYEQYF
NA,TRBV18,NA,TRBJ1-1,TGTGCCAGCTCACCGGACATGAACACTGAAGCTTTCTTT,CASSPDMNTEAFF
NA,TRBV6-8,NA,TRBJ1-2,TGTGCCACCGGATTGGGACTCCCCAACTATGGCTACACCTTC,CATGLGLPNYGYTF
TRBD1,TRBV6-1,NA,TRBJ1-2,TGTGCCAGTAACTACAGGGGAGATGGCTACACCTTC,CASNYRGDGYTF
TRBD1,TRBV9,NA,TRBJ1-1,TGTGCCAGCAGCCCGACCGGGACAGGGAATACTGAAGCTTTCTTT,CASSPTGTGNTEAFF
NA,TRBV11-2,once,TRBJ1-4,TGTGCCAGCAGCCAGGACCCGACTTCGGAAAAACTGTTTTTT,CASSQDPTSEKLFF
NA,TRBV4-1,NA,TRBJ2-5,TGCGCCAGCAGCCAAGGTTTTGGGGGCTGGGAGACCCAGTACTTC,CASSQGFGGWETQYF
NA,TRBV6-1,NA,TRBJ2-7,TGTGCCAGCGGAATCAGTTCTTACGAGCAGTACTTC,CASGISSYEQYF
TRBD1,TRBV5-1,NA,TRBJ2-1,TGCGCCAGCCGGGACAGGGTAGACAATGAGCAGTTCTTC,CASRDRVDNEQFF
NA,TRBV27,few,TRBJ2-7,TGTGCCAGCAGCCCGGGCGGGCGGGCCTACGAGCAGTACTTC,CASSPGGRAYEQYF
NA,TRBV5-4,once,TRBJ1-6,TGTGCCAGCAGCTTGGTAGCGAATTCACCCCTCCACTTT,CASSLVANSPLHF
NA,TRBV5-1,NA,TRBJ1-2,TGCGCCAGCAGCTTGGGGGTGACCCCGGGAGGCTACACCTTC,CASSLGVTPGGYTF
NA,TRBV9,NA,TRBJ2-7,TGTGCCAGCAGCGTAGCAGCTAGCTCCCCCTACGAGCAGTACTTC,CASSVAASSPYEQYF